This T cell receptor (beta chain) was documented in a study of beta chain features in type 1 diabetes. Broader study findings: It was possible that PCR favored shorter templates, equally so in patients and controls. Relative to healthy donors, patients appeared to have naive, central memory and Treg TCRB repertoires that were more similar.

On this clone: The antigen is unknown.

The entirety of the isolated RNA underwent reverse transcription, so expressed TCRB transcripts were sequenced. Generated by immunoSEQ multiplex PCR, the TCRdb table keeps only in-frame clones and is missing some. The table lists approximately 470,000 clones, 30% of them singletons, with 0.05% to 0.065% in the top ten. Every donor had blood drawn once into heparin, around 120 mL on average. The length of the CDR3 is 18 residues. V lost 1 base, J lost 0 bases, and 16 bases lay in between. The germline CDR1 and CDR2 sequences are ENHRY and SYGVKD. Sequencing was performed on naive CD4+ T cells from blood. This TCR was recovered from a man between 18 and 29 years old in good health. The rearrangement uses TRBV10-3 and TRBJ2-4; D perhaps matches TRBD2 (6 bases). This CDR3 is CAISEFRAASAAKNIQYF. The DNA of the CDR3 is TGTGCCATCAGTGAGTTTCGGGCGGCTAGCGCAGCCAAAAACATTCAGTACTTC.